Each of the 10 T cell receptor beta chains below was sequenced from the same sample in a study of post-analysis software for immune sequencing data. These receptors have no identified antigens. Study conclusions and caveats: Patients used about 5 TRBV segments, including TRBV5-6, TRBV5-1 and TRBV20-1, more often than controls.

Built from TCR beta cDNA, the libraries had unique molecular identifiers in them. TCRdb used MiXCR to reprocess the PCR reads, holding one entry per CDR3 protein. The repertoire holds roughly 870,000 distinct CDR3 sequences, with 53% as singletons. Sequenced input: blood. The origin of the receptors is a girl aged 5-17 years with multiple sclerosis.

J is TRBJ2-7 and V is TRBV6-5; TRBD2 matches at 10 bases. The CDR3 covers 16 residues. CDR1 is MNHEY, CDR2 SVGAGI, per germline. V shed 3 bases and J 3 bases; nucleotides not matched to a gene: 8. The CDR3 protein is CASSYYRSSGSYEQYF. CDR3 in DNA: TGTGCCAGCAGTTATTACCGTTCTAGCGGGAGCTACGAGCAGTACTTC.

The rearrangement links TRBV29-1 to TRBJ1-2, with a weak D call TRBD1 (6 bases). Deletions cut 0 bases from V and 6 bases from J, with 11 bases between. There are 13 residues in the CDR3. Looked up from germline, CDR1 is SQVTM and CDR2 is ANQGSEA. This CDR3 reads CSVEEQGWDGYTF. The DNA of the CDR3 is TGCAGCGTTGAAGAACAGGGTTGGGATGGCTACACCTTC.

The chain has TRBV9 and TRBJ2-4, with D perhaps given as TRBD1 or TRBD2 (5 bases each). The CDR3 contains 17 residues. V lost 4 bases and J 0 bases, leaving 17 bases between the germline ends. Per the germline V gene, CDR1 is SGDLS and CDR2 is YYNGEE. CDR3: CASSPTPGTLAKNIQYF. CDR3 nucleotide sequence: TGTGCCAGCAGCCCTACTCCGGGGACCTTAGCCAAAAACATTCAGTACTTC.

The chain couples TRBV29-1 to TRBJ2-7; 12 nucleotides align to TRBD2. The CDR3 covers 17 residues. Per the germline V gene, CDR1 is SQVTM and CDR2 is ANQGSEA. V lost 2 bases and J lost 5; bases outside the gene matches: 13. The CDR3, as DNA: TGCAGCGTTGAAACGCGAAAGACTAGCGGGAGCCCCCACGAGCAGTACTTC. Its protein is CSVETRKTSGSPHEQYF.

The rearrangement uses TRBV6-2 or TRBV6-3 and TRBJ1-2; D is ambiguous. In germline, CDR1 is MNHEY, CDR2 SVGEGT. V gave up 8 bases and J gave up 5 bases, with 18 bases separating them. This CDR3 comprises 14 residues. CDR3 loop: CASRTTGGGYGYTF. The CDR3 nucleotides are TGTGCCAGCCGAACGACGGGAGGAGGGTATGGCTACACCTTC.

The count of this clonotype is one. V usage is TRBV24-1 and J usage is TRBJ2-1; D possibly matches TRBD1 or TRBD2 (5 bases each). The CDR3 consists of 14 residues. The V end was cut by 6 bases, the J end by 7 bases, with 15 bases between. Germline CDR1 and CDR2: KGHDR and SFDVKD. DNA for the CDR3: TGTGCCACCAGTATCGGGGCAGACCCAAATGAGCAGTTCTTC. Its translation: CATSIGADPNEQFF.

This chain uses TRBV3-1 with TRBJ2-5; 15 bases line up with TRBD2. V lost 7 bases to trimming and J lost 4 bases; unmatched junction nucleotides: 7. CDR1 and CDR2 from the germline V gene are LGHDT and YNNKEL (reference sequence). CDR3 length: 16 residues. CDR3 loop: CASTRTSGRAAETQYF. In nucleotides, the CDR3 is TGTGCCAGCACCCGGACTAGCGGGAGGGCGGCAGAGACCCAGTACTTC.

The rearrangement links TRBV20-1 to TRBJ2-1; unclear D gene. With 0 bases removed from V and 2 bases from J, the gap between germline ends came to 14 bases. This CDR3 comprises 16 residues. Germline assignment: CDR1 DFQATT and CDR2 SNEGSKA (reference sequence). The CDR3 loop reads CSARDLKVSPYNEQFF. CDR3 bases: TGCAGTGCTAGAGATCTAAAGGTATCGCCCTACAATGAGCAGTTCTTC.

V usage is TRBV7-2 and J usage is TRBJ2-7; D tentatively reads TRBD1 or TRBD2 (5 bases each). Per the germline V gene, CDR1 is SGHTA and CDR2 is FQGNSA. The CDR3 has 14 amino acids. V lost 1 base and J lost 7, with 14 bases in between. This CDR3 reads CASSLDPGWGEQYF. The DNA of the CDR3 is TGTGCCAGCAGCTTAGACCCTGGTTGGGGGGAGCAGTACTTC.

V usage is TRBV2 and J usage is TRBJ1-1; D might be TRBD1 (6 bases). Germline assignment: CDR1 SNHLY and CDR2 FYNNEI. The CDR3 length is 17 residues. V was shortened by 3 bases and J by 2 bases, with 19 bases between the two germline ends. CDR3 nucleotide sequence: TGTGCCAGCAGTGACCGCCAGGGGCCGGGACATAACACTGAAGCTTTCTTT. Translated: CASSDRQGPGHNTEAFF.